Included here is one T cell receptor beta chain sequence, with context. Its specificity is unknown. V shed 1 base and J shed 1 base, with 10 bases lying between them. Germline CDR1 and CDR2: LGHDT and YNNKEL (reference sequence). The CDR3 has 15 residues. The data were obtained in a study of T cell responses to AZD1222 COVID-19 vaccine. Notes on the study in general: Along spike, vaccine-associated CD4 TCRs were found throughout, with dominance at 160-218 and 743-854. Only a handful of AZD1222 recipients tested seropositive at baseline. Without day 14 samples, only post-peak T cell repertoires were studied. Targets within unmutated variant regions were reportedly found for nearly half of spike-specific TCRs.

Assay: immunoSEQ multiplex PCR; the TCRdb copy retains only in-frame clones and omits some. The sample contains around 130,000 clones, 80% to 95% of which appear only once. This receptor was taken from an adult who received the AZD1222 COVID-19 vaccine. The sequencing used peripheral blood, collected 28 days after the second AZD1222 dose. The rearrangement links TRBV3-1 (or the pseudogene TRBV3-2) to TRBJ1-1; D not resolved. The DNA of the CDR3 is TGTGCCAGCAGCCAAGTTTTTAGGCCGAACACTGAAGCTTTCTTT. Its protein is CASSQVFRPNTEAFF.